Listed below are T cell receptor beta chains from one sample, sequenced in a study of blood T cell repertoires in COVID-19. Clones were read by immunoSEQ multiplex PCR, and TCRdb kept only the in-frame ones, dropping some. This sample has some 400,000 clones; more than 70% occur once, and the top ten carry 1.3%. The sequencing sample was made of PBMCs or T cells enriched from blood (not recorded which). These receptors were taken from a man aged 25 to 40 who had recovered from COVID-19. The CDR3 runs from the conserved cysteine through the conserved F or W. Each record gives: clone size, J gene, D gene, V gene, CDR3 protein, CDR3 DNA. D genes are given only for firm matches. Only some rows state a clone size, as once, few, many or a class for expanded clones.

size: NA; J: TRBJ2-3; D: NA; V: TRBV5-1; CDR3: CASSGRTGEADTQYF; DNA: TGCGCCAGCAGCGGGAGGACAGGAGAAGCAGATACGCAGTATTTT
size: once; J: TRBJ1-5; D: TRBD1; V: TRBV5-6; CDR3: CASIYGQGSGQPQHF; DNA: TGTGCCAGCATCTATGGACAGGGGAGCGGTCAGCCCCAGCATTTT
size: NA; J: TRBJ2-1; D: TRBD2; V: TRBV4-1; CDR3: CASSHGTSGVSSYNEQFF; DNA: TGCGCCAGCAGCCACGGGACTAGCGGGGTTAGCTCCTACAATGAGCAGTTCTTC
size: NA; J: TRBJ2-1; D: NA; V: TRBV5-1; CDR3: CASSLSGVNEQFF; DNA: TGCGCCAGCAGCTTATCAGGGGTAAATGAGCAGTTCTTC
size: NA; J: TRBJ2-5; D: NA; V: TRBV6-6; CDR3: CASRDGHPETQYF; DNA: TGTGCCAGCAGGGACGGACACCCGGAGACCCAGTACTTC
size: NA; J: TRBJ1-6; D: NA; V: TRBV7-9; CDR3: CASSLGGSNSPLHF; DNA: TGTGCCAGCAGCTTGGGGGGGTCAAATTCACCCCTCCACTTT
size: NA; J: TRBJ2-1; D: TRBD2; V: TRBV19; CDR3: CVDGLAGGPPSSYNEQFF; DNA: TGTGTCGACGGACTAGCGGGGGGCCCACCTTCGTCCTACAATGAGCAGTTCTTC
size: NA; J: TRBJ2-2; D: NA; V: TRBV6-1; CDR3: CASSEKGSGRPGELFF; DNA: TGTGCCAGCAGTGAAAAGGGGTCAGGGAGGCCCGGGGAGCTGTTTTTT
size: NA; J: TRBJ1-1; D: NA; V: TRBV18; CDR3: CASGLTGNTEAFF; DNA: TGTGCCAGCGGGCTGACAGGGAACACTGAAGCTTTCTTT
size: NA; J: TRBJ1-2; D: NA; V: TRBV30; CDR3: CAWLPGGTYYGYTF; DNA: TGTGCCTGGCTACCGGGAGGGACGTACTATGGCTACACCTTC
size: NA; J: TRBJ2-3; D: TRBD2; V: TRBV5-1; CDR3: CASSLLSGGGGDTQYF; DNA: TGCGCCAGCAGCCTATTGAGCGGGGGCGGGGGAGATACGCAGTATTTT
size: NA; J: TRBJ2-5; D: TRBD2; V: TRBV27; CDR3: CASSPLTGRGDIKGTQYF; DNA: TGTGCCAGCAGTCCCCTGACGGGGCGGGGGGACATCAAAGGGACCCAGTACTTC
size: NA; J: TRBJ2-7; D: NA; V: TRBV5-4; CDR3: CASSLAGVSSYEQYF; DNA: TGTGCCAGCAGCTTGGCGGGAGTCTCATCCTACGAGCAGTACTTC
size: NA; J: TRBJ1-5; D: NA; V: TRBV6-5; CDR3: CASTGVEVQPQHF; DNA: TGTGCCAGTACGGGGGTCGAGGTTCAGCCCCAGCATTTT
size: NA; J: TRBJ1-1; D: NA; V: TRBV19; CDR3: CASSSQLRTENTEAFF; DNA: TGTGCCAGTAGCAGCCAACTTCGGACAGAGAACACTGAAGCTTTCTTT
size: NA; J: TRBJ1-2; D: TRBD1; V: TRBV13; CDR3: CASSFGTGANYGYTF; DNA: TGTGCCAGCAGCTTTGGGACAGGGGCTAACTATGGCTACACCTTC
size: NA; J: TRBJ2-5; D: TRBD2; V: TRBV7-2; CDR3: CASSPRTSGEETQYF; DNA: TGTGCCAGCAGCCCCCGGACTAGCGGGGAAGAGACCCAGTACTTC
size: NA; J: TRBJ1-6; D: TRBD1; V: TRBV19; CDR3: CASSRTDRGGSPLHF; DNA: TGTGCCAGTAGTAGAACGGACAGGGGAGGTTCACCCCTCCACTTT
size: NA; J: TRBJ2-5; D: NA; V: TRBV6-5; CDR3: CASSPRVTGETQYF; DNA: TGTGCCAGCAGTCCCCGGGTTACTGGAGAGACCCAGTACTTC
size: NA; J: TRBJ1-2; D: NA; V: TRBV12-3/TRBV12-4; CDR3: CASSPLDGYTF; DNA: TGTGCCAGCAGTCCGCTAGATGGCTACACCTTC
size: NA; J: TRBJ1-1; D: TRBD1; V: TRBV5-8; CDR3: CASSPGTVPSPNTEAFF; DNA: TGTGCCAGCAGCCCCGGGACAGTCCCATCCCCGAACACTGAAGCTTTCTTT
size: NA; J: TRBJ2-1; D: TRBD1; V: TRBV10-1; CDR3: CASSESYRGRGNEQFF; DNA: TGCGCCAGCAGTGAGTCGTACAGGGGGCGCGGGAATGAGCAGTTCTTC
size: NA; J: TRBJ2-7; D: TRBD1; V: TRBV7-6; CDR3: CASSSKGGQGAHEQYF; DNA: TGTGCCAGCAGCTCTAAGGGTGGACAGGGAGCCCACGAGCAGTACTTC
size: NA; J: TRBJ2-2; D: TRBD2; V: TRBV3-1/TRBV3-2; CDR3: CASSQDRGLAYTGELFF; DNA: TGTGCCAGCAGCCAAGATCGAGGACTAGCCTACACCGGGGAGCTGTTTTTT
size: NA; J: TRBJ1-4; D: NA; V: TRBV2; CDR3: CASSWDIEYEKLFF; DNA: TGTGCCAGCAGTTGGGACATTGAATACGAAAAACTGTTTTTT
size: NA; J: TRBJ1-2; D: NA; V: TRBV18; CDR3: CASSRNAGSSNYGYTF; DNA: TGTGCCAGCTCACGAAACGCGGGCAGCTCTAACTATGGCTACACCTTC
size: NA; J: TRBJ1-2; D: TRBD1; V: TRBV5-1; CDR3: CASSPGQGLYGYTF; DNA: TGCGCCAGCAGCCCCGGACAGGGCCTCTATGGCTACACCTTC
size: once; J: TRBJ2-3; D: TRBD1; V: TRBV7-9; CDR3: CASSLDRVRTDTQYF; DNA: TGTGCCAGCAGCCTGGACAGGGTTAGGACAGATACGCAGTATTTT
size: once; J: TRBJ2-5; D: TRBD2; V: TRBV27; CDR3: CASSFSGEFQETQYF; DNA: TGTGCCAGCAGTTTTAGCGGGGAGTTCCAAGAGACCCAGTACTTC
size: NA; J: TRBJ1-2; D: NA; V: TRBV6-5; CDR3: CASSPMIQEGYTF; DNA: TGTGCCAGCAGTCCAATGATCCAGGAAGGCTACACCTTC
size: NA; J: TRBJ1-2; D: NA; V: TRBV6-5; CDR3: CASTTGGVGYGYTF; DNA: TGTGCCAGCACCACGGGAGGTGTGGGCTATGGCTACACCTTC
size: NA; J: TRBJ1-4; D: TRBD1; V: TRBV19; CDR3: CASRTTWDRDYEKLFF; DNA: TGTGCCAGTAGAACAACCTGGGACAGGGACTATGAAAAACTGTTTTTT
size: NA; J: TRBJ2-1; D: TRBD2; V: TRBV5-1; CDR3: CASSPTSGRYNEQFF; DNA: TGCGCCAGCAGCCCTACTAGCGGCAGATACAATGAGCAGTTCTTC
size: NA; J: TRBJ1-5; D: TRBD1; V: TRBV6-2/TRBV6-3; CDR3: CASSPIFSGTGGVSNQPQHF; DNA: TGTGCCAGCAGTCCAATATTCTCCGGGACAGGGGGGGTTAGCAATCAGCCCCAGCATTTT
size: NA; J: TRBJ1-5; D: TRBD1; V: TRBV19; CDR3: CASSIAGGGGNQPQHF; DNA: TGTGCCAGTAGTATAGCTGGAGGGGGCGGCAATCAGCCCCAGCATTTT
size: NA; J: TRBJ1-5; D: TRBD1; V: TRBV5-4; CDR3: CASTWTGSNQPQHF; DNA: TGTGCCAGCACGTGGACAGGGAGCAATCAGCCCCAGCATTTT
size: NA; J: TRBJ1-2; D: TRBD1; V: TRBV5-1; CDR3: CASSFLAGGYGYTF; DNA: TGCGCCAGCAGCTTTTTGGCAGGGGGATATGGCTACACCTTC
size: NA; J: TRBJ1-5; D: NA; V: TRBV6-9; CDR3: CAPPVARQPQHF; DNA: TGTGCCCCTCCGGTAGCGCGGCAGCCCCAGCATTTT
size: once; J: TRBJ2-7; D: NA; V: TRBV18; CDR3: CASSPPSSGQKQYF; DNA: TGTGCCAGCTCACCACCTTCCAGCGGACAGAAGCAGTACTTC
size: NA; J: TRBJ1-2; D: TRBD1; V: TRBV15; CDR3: CATSRGGTGGYGYTF; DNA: TGTGCCACCAGCAGAGGTGGGACAGGAGGTTATGGCTACACCTTC
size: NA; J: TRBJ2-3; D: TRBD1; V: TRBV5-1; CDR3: CASSPGTGEPDTQYF; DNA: TGCGCCAGCAGCCCGGGGACAGGGGAGCCAGATACGCAGTATTTT
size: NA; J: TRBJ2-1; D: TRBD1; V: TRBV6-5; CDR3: CASHDRGRGNEQFF; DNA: TGTGCCAGCCACGACAGGGGCAGGGGAAATGAGCAGTTCTTC
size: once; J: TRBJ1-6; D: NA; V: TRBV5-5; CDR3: CASSFSFLQGSSYNSPLHF; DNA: TGTGCCAGCAGCTTCTCCTTCTTACAGGGAAGCTCCTATAATTCACCCCTCCACTTT
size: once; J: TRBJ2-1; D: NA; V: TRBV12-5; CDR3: CASGLLDRINEQFF; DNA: TGTGCTAGTGGTTTGTTAGACAGGATCAATGAGCAGTTCTTC
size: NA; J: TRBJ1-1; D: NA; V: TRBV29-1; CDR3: CSVEGAGGAFF; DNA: TGCAGCGTTGAGGGAGCTGGAGGAGCTTTCTTT
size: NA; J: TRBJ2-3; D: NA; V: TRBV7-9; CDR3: CASSPTQEGRADTQYF; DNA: TGTGCCAGCAGCCCAACCCAGGAGGGCCGGGCAGATACGCAGTATTTT
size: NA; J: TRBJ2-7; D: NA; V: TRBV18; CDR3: CASTPGHGSSYEQYF; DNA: TGTGCCAGCACACCCGGGCACGGGAGCTCCTACGAGCAGTACTTC
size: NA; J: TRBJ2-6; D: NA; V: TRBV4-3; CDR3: CASSQDPDPGSGANVLTF; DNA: TGCGCCAGCAGCCAAGACCCCGACCCGGGCTCTGGGGCCAACGTCCTGACTTTC
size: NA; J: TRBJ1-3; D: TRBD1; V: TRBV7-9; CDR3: CASSYWGGQASGNTIYF; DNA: TGTGCCAGCAGCTACTGGGGGGGACAGGCCTCTGGAAACACCATATATTTT
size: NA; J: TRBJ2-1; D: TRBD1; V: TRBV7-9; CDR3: CASSPPRQGYNNEQFF; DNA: TGTGCCAGCAGCCCTCCCCGACAGGGTTATAACAATGAGCAGTTCTTC
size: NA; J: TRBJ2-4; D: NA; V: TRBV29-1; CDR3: CSVDRGERNGIQYF; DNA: TGCAGCGTTGATAGGGGCGAACGGAATGGCATTCAGTACTTC
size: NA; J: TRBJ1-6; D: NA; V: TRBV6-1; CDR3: CASSERRQVNSPLHF; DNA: TGTGCCAGCAGTGAACGACGACAGGTGAATTCACCCCTCCACTTT
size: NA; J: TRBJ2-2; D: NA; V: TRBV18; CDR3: CASSPPNGNTGELFF; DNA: TGTGCCAGCTCACCACCGAACGGGAACACCGGGGAGCTGTTTTTT
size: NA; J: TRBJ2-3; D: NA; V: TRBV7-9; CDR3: CASSFGGAFDTQYF; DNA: TGTGCCAGCAGCTTTGGGGGGGCCTTTGATACGCAGTATTTT
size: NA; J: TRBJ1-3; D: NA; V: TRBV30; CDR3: CAWSLNGNTIYF; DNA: TGTGCCTGGAGTTTAAATGGAAACACCATATATTTT